These 25 T cell receptor beta chains originate from one sample sequenced in a study of T cell responses to AZD1222 COVID-19 vaccine. Method: immunoSEQ multiplex PCR; TCRdb's copy keeps in-frame clones and lacks some. This sample has 150,000 to 200,000 clones, with around 93% found just once. The sample was peripheral blood, taken on day 0 of AZD1222 vaccination. Every receptor here comes from an adult in good health.

This sequence joins TRBV5-5 and TRBJ1-3; TRBD1 matches 8 bases. The CDR3 covers 14 residues. CDR1 is SGHKS and CDR2 is YYEKEE in the germline V gene (reference sequence). V was pared by 3 bases and J by 4 bases, with 3 bases of the junction left unmatched. The CDR3 nucleotides read TGTGCCAGCAGCTCCGGGACAGGAGGAAACACCATATATTTT. Protein: CASSSGTGGNTIYF.

The chain is built from TRBV5-1 and TRBJ2-7; 8 bases agree with TRBD1. Germline V lookup: CDR1 SGHRS, CDR2 YFSETQ. V lost 0 bases to trimming and J lost 6 bases; unmatched junction nucleotides: 8. This CDR3 is built from 15 residues. CDR3 sequence (DNA): TGCGCCAGCAGCTTGGCCGTACAGGGGGTTTCCGAGCAGTACTTC. Its protein product is CASSLAVQGVSEQYF.

The DNA for the CDR3 is TGCGCCAGCAGCGTGACAGGGGGGTACGAGCAGTACTTC. Translating gives CASSVTGGYEQYF. The gene calls are TRBV5-1 and TRBJ2-7; 9 bases agree with TRBD1. This CDR3 comprises 13 residues. The J segment lost 4 bases and the V segment lost 4 bases, leaving 3 bases of the junction unmatched. CDR1 is SGHRS and CDR2 is YFSETQ in the germline V gene.

V usage is TRBV5-4 and J usage is TRBJ2-1; the D is unclear. This CDR3 has 15 residues. Germline lookup yields CDR1 SGHNT and CDR2 YYREEE (reference sequence). With 4 bases removed from V and 0 bases from J, the gap between germline ends came to 11 bases. The CDR3 nucleotides are TGTGCCAGCAGCCCGATGATTAGCTCCTACAATGAGCAGTTCTTC. It translates to CASSPMISSYNEQFF.

This clone appeared a single time. The rearrangement links TRBV27 to TRBJ1-2; possible D gene TRBD1, 5 bases. Per the germline V gene, CDR1 is MNHEY and CDR2 is SMNVEV (reference sequence). The CDR3 totals 16 residues. Trimming shortened V by 0 bases and J by 4 bases, and 15 bases separated the two germline ends. CDR3 sequence (DNA): TGTGCCAGCAGTTTATCGTCCGGGGGGTATGGCTATGGCTACACCTTC. This codes for CASSLSSGGYGYGYTF.

V is TRBV11-1 and J is TRBJ2-7, with 7 nucleotides matching TRBD1. The germline gives CDR1 SGHAT, CDR2 FQDESV (reference sequence). This CDR3 is built from 13 residues. V gave up 5 bases and J gave up 5 bases; unmatched junction bases: 6. The CDR3 DNA reads as TGTGCCAGCAGCCTACAGGGGTTTAACGAGCAGTACTTC. Translation gives CASSLQGFNEQYF.

The chain couples TRBV6-5 to TRBJ1-5, with D unclear. Trimming stripped 6 bases from V and 0 bases from J, with 9 bases between. The CDR3 contains 14 residues. Germline CDR1 reads MNHEY; CDR2 reads SVGAGI. The CDR3 DNA sequence: TGTGCCAGCAGCCAGACAAGTAGCAATCAGCCCCAGCATTTT. Amino acid sequence: CASSQTSSNQPQHF.

As concerns this clone: Compared with germline, one end of the junction differs, possibly owing to a read error. The genes are TRBV7-7 and TRBJ2-5, with 10 bases lining up with TRBD1. The CDR3 has 15 amino acids. CDR1 is SSHAT and CDR2 is FNYEAQ in the germline V gene (reference sequence). CDR3 sequence reads: CASSQGTGARETQYF. Here the CDR3 DNA reads TGTGCTAGCAGCCAAGGGACAGGGGCCCGGGAGACCCAGTACTTC. Combining the CDR3 with reference TRBV7-7 and TRBJ2-5 gives the whole variable domain GAGVSQSPRYKVTKRGQDVTLRCDPISSHATLYWYQQALGQGPEFLTYFNYEAQPDKSGLPSDRFSAERPEGSISTLTIQRTEQRDSAMYRCASSQGTGARETQYFGPGTRLLVL.

The rearrangement links TRBV9 to TRBJ2-6; 9 positions match TRBD1. This CDR3 comprises 17 residues. Germline CDR1 reads SGDLS; CDR2 reads YYNGEE. The junction had 3 bases not matched to a gene; V was cut back by 0 bases and J by 2 bases. As DNA, the CDR3 is TGTGCCAGCAGCGTAGTCACAGGGGGCGCTGGGGCCAACGTCCTGACTTTC. Residues: CASSVVTGGAGANVLTF.

The chain couples TRBV20-1 to TRBJ2-7; D gene ambiguous. V lost 5 bases and J lost 6, with 11 bases in between. The CDR3 consists of 11 residues. Germline values: CDR1 DFQATT, CDR2 SNEGSKA (reference sequence). The CDR3 DNA sequence: TGCAGTGCTTCTACTTACTTCGAGCAGTACTTC. Its protein product is CSASTYFEQYF.

The genes are TRBV21-1 and TRBJ2-1. TRBV21-1 is a recognized pseudogene. The CDR3 totals 18 residues. This CDR3 is CASRTGAPTMRGSPEQFF. CDR3 nucleotide sequence: TGTGCCAGCAGAACGGGAGCTCCTACAATGAGGGGGAGCCCCGAGCAGTTCTTC.

The chain combines TRBV30 with TRBJ1-5; no reliable D call. The CDR3 is made up of 13 amino acids. The germline CDR1 and CDR2 sequences are GTSNPN and SVGIG (reference sequence). V was trimmed by 2 bases and J by 0 bases, leaving 5 bases between them. For the CDR3, the DNA is TGTGCCTGGAGTCCTGATAGCAATCAGCCCCAGCATTTT. Amino acid sequence: CAWSPDSNQPQHF.

V gene TRBV28 combines with J gene TRBJ2-7; 9 nucleotides line up with TRBD1. Germline V lookup: CDR1 MDHEN, CDR2 SYDVKM. The CDR3 has 15 residues. V gave up 7 bases and J gave up 5 bases; unmatched junction bases: 12. The CDR3 loop is CASINTGTGPHEQYF. The CDR3 DNA follows: TGTGCCAGCATCAATACCGGGACAGGGCCCCACGAGCAGTACTTC. The full variable domain, with the rest looked up from reference TRBV28 and TRBJ2-7, is DVKVTQSSRYLVKRTGEKVFLECVQDMDHENMFWYRQDPGLGLRLIYFSYDVKMKEKGDIPEGYSVSREKKERFSLILESASTNQTSMYLCASINTGTGPHEQYFGPGTRLTVT.

This chain connects TRBV10-3 to TRBJ2-3; 12 bases match TRBD1. V shed 5 bases and J 4 bases; nucleotides not matched to a gene: 10. Germline CDR1 and CDR2: ENHRY and SYGVKD. The CDR3 has 17 amino acids. The CDR3 DNA is TGTGCCATCAGTCCATTTGGGGGGACAGGGGGCTCAGATACGCAGTATTTT. Translated, it gives CAISPFGGTGGSDTQYF.

This clone is a singleton in its sample. The rearrangement uses TRBV2 and TRBJ1-1, with 8 nucleotides matching TRBD1. Germline values: CDR1 SNHLY, CDR2 FYNNEI. The CDR3 runs to 14 residues. J lost 6 bases, V lost 8 bases, and 11 bases had no gene match. The CDR3 coding sequence is TGTGCCAGCTCATCGACAGGGGTGGTACCTGAAGCTTTCTTT. This sequence encodes CASSSTGVVPEAFF.

The chain has TRBV6-4 and TRBJ2-4; 7 bases fit TRBD2. In germline, CDR1 is MRHNA, CDR2 SNTAGT. V shed 4 bases and J 0 bases; nucleotides not matched to a gene: 3. CDR3 size: 15 residues. The CDR3 region is CASSALAVAKNIQYF. CDR3 coding DNA: TGTGCCAGCAGTGCGCTAGCGGTAGCCAAAAACATTCAGTACTTC.

This chain connects TRBV9 to TRBJ1-4; a possible D gene is TRBD1 (5 bases). The V end lost 2 bases, the J end lost 8 bases, and 13 bases lay between the germline ends. The CDR3 sequence is 14 residues long. Germline loops: CDR1 SGDLS, CDR2 YYNGEE. This chain's CDR3 is CASSVGADSEKLFF. CDR3 in DNA: TGTGCCAGCAGCGTTGGGGCGGACTCGGAAAAACTGTTTTTT.

This clone came up once. This rearrangement joins TRBV19 to TRBJ1-1; no clear D gene. Germline V gives CDR1 LNHDA, CDR2 SQIVND (reference sequence). V dropped 3 bases and J dropped 1 base, with 6 bases sitting between them. The CDR3 runs to 13 residues. CDR3 bases: TGTGCCAGTAGTATTAAGACGAACACTGAAGCTTTCTTT. Protein product: CASSIKTNTEAFF.

The sample holds one count of this clone. The CDR3 is CASSDSVANRDSGNTIYF. The CDR3 region has the DNA TGTGCCAGCAGTGATTCCGTCGCCAACAGGGACTCTGGAAACACCATATATTTT. The chain is built from TRBV6-4 and TRBJ1-3, with D possibly being TRBD1 (6 bases). V lost 3 bases, J lost 0 bases, and 18 bases lay in between. There are 18 residues in the CDR3. CDR1 and CDR2 (germline): MRHNA, SNTAGT.

This chain joins TRBV7-2 and TRBJ2-7; 7 positions match TRBD1. With V trimmed by 5 bases and J by 1 base, 2 bases remained unmatched. The V gene's germline CDR1 is SGHTA and CDR2 FQGNSA. This CDR3 is 13 amino acids long. The CDR3 region is CASSKQGSYEQYF. Here the CDR3 DNA reads TGTGCCAGCAGCAAACAGGGGTCCTACGAGCAGTACTTC.

The genes are TRBV9 and TRBJ2-1; TRBD2 matches 7 bases. Germline lookup yields CDR1 SGDLS and CDR2 YYNGEE. This CDR3 comprises 16 residues. Germline trimming cut 0 bases from V and 9 bases from J; bases unmatched to any gene: 12. CDR3 in amino acids: CASSVGGPGGTGEQFF. The CDR3 bases are TGTGCCAGCAGCGTAGGCGGGCCGGGAGGTACGGGTGAGCAGTTCTTC.

The chain uses TRBV10-3 and TRBJ2-7, with 12 nucleotides matching TRBD2. The germline CDR1 and CDR2 sequences are ENHRY and SYGVKD. Unmatched junction bases numbered 5, after V lost 0 bases and J lost 5 bases. The CDR3 contains 16 residues. The CDR3 DNA sequence: TGTGCCATCAGTGAGTCTCCTAGCGGGAGGGCCCACGAGCAGTACTTC. Translated: CAISESPSGRAHEQYF.

The chain uses TRBV30 and TRBJ1-1; TRBD1 is a possible D gene (6 bases). CDR1 and CDR2 (germline): GTSNPN, SVGIG (reference sequence). The V gene lost 5 bases and the J gene lost 1 base, with 11 bases spanning the gap. The CDR3 has 13 amino acids. The CDR3 loop reads CAWGRGGNTEAFF. Here the CDR3 DNA reads TGTGCCTGGGGCAGGGGCGGGAACACTGAAGCTTTCTTT.

CDR3 in DNA: TGTGCCATCAAGAGCGGGACAGGGAACACCGGGGAGCTGTTTTTT. It yields the protein CAIKSGTGNTGELFF. V gene TRBV10-3 combines with J gene TRBJ2-2; perhaps TRBD1 as D (8 bases). Looked up from germline, CDR1 is ENHRY and CDR2 is SYGVKD. The germline V and J ends were trimmed by 7 bases and 1 base, with 13 bases remaining between them. This CDR3 is built from 15 residues.

The chain has TRBV6-5 and TRBJ1-4; D unresolved. V was clipped by 10 bases and J by 0 bases, with 12 bases between them. The CDR3 extends over 14 amino acids. Germline V CDR1 and CDR2: MNHEY, SVGAGI. CDR3 region: CATLFPATNEKLFF. The CDR3 DNA follows: TGTGCCACCCTATTTCCAGCAACTAATGAAAAACTGTTTTTT.